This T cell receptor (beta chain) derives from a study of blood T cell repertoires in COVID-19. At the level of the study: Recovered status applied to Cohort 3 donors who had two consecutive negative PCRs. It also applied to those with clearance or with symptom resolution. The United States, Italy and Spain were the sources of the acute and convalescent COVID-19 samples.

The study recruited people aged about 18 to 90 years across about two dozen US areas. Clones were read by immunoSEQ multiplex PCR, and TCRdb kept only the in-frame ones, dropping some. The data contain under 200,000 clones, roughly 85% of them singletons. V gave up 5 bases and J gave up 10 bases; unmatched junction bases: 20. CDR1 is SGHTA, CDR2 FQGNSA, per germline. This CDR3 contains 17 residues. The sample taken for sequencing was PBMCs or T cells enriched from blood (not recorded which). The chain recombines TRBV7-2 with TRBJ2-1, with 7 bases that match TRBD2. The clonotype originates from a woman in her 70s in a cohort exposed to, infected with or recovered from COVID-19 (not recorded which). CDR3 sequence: CASSLDSVKGGSVEQFF. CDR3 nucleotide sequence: TGTGCCAGCAGCCTAGACAGCGTCAAGGGCGGGAGTGTGGAGCAGTTCTTC. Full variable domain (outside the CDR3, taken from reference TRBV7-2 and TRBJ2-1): GAGVSQSPSNKVTEKGKDVELRCDPISGHTALYWYRQSLGQGLEFLIYFQGNSAPDKSGLPSDRFSAERTGGSVSTLTIQRTQQEDSAVYLCASSLDSVKGGSVEQFFGPGTRLTVL.